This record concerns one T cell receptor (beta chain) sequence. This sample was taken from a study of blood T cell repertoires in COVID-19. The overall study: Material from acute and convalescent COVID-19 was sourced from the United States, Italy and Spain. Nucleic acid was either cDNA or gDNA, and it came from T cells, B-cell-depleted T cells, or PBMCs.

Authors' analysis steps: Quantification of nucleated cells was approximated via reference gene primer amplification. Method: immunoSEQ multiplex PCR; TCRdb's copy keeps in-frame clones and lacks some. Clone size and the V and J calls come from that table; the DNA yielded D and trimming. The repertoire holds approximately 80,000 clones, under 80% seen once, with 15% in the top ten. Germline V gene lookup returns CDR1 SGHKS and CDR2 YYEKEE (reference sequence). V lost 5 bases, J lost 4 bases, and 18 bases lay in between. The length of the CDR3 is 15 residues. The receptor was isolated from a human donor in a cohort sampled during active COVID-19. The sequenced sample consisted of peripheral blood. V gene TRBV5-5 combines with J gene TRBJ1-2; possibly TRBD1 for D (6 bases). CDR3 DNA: TGTGCCAGCAGATACGCGGGGGGCGAGATCTATGGCTACACCTTC. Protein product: CASRYAGGEIYGYTF.